The 16 T cell receptor beta chains below come from one sample, sequenced in a study of metastatic and nonmetastatic thyroid tumors. MiXCR re-clonotyped the PCR reads for TCRdb. The sample yields roughly 34,000 clones, around 16% seen once. Thyroid surgery was preceded by no treatment in any patient. The sequencing sample was made of blood. These receptors were obtained from a male donor with papillary thyroid cancer or a benign thyroid nodule (not recorded which). Some clones in this sample may be carry-over from other donors' samples.

With regard to this clone: The sample has other DNA sequences that encode this CDR3 too. The chain has TRBV20-1 and TRBJ2-1, with D possibly matching TRBD2 (6 bases). V was pared by 6 bases and J by 8 bases, with 20 bases between. This CDR3 spans 14 amino acids. Germline V gene lookup returns CDR1 DFQATT and CDR2 SNEGSKA (reference sequence). As DNA, the CDR3 is TGCAGTGCGCCACGGGCGGGATCGAGTGATGAGCAGTTCTTC. The encoded protein is CSAPRAGSSDEQFF.

This clone showed up many times. The chain carries TRBV5-1 and TRBJ2-1; no firm D call. CDR3 length: 12 residues. Deletions cut 5 bases from V and 5 bases from J, with 8 bases between. Germline V gene lookup returns CDR1 SGHRS and CDR2 YFSETQ. CDR3 sequence reads: CASRIQDNEQFF. In DNA, the CDR3 is TGCGCCAGCAGAATACAAGACAATGAGCAGTTCTTC.

This clone was seen repeatedly, ten times or more. The chain couples TRBV27 to TRBJ2-3, with D perhaps matching TRBD2 (6 bases). This CDR3 region has 16 residues. From germline, CDR1 is MNHEY and CDR2 SMNVEV (reference sequence). Trimming shortened V by 1 base and J by 1 base, and 12 bases separated the two germline ends. CDR3 DNA sequence: TGTGCCAGCAGTTTATGGACGGGAGCAGGCACAGATACGCAGTATTTT. Translation: CASSLWTGAGTDTQYF.

As to this clone: Possible read error: a much larger clone is one base away. The chain has TRBV11-1 and TRBJ2-1; 8 nucleotides agree with TRBD2. This CDR3 spans 18 amino acids. Germline V lookup: CDR1 SGHAT, CDR2 FQDESV (reference sequence). With 5 bases clipped from V and 8 bases from J, the junction kept 20 bases outside the gene matches. CDR3 DNA sequence: TGTGCCAGCAGCCCGAGGATGACTAGCGTGAGCCGGGGGGATGAGCAGTTCTTC. This codes for CASSPRMTSVSRGDEQFF.

As to this clone: A much larger clone differs by one base, so this may be a read error. The V call is TRBV7-3, the J call TRBJ2-3; D unresolved. This CDR3 has 13 amino acids. In germline, CDR1 is SGHTA, CDR2 FQGTGA. CDR3 bases: TGTGCCAGCAGCTTAATGTCTGGGGATATGCAGTATTTT. Amino acids: CASSLMSGDMQYF.

This clone was picked up many times. Other DNA variants within this sample encode the same CDR3. The chain recombines TRBV20-1 with TRBJ2-7; TRBD1 agrees at 7 bases. Losses at the gene ends were 0 bases for V and 6 bases for J; bases not matched to a gene: 8. Germline V CDR1 and CDR2: DFQATT, SNEGSKA (reference sequence). The CDR3 is 14 residues long. CDR3 in amino acids: CSARDRGPRIEQYF. CDR3 nucleotides: TGCAGTGCTAGAGATAGGGGGCCACGGATCGAGCAGTACTTC.

This clone was seen repeatedly, ten times or more. The chain recombines TRBV28 with TRBJ1-5; unclear D gene. Germline V gives CDR1 MDHEN, CDR2 SYDVKM. The V and J ends lost 6 bases and 7 bases respectively, with 7 bases between them. This CDR3 is 11 amino acids long. CDR3 region: CASSQVQPQHF. CDR3 nucleotides: TGTGCCAGCAGCCAAGTCCAGCCCCAGCATTTT.

This clone has at least ten counts. This chain links TRBV18 with TRBJ1-5, with D unclear. This CDR3 is 15 amino acids long. V lost 2 bases and J lost 4, with 12 bases in between. The germline gives CDR1 KGHSH, CDR2 LQKENI. The CDR3 is CASSPNRQINQPQHF. Here the CDR3 DNA reads TGTGCCAGCTCACCAAATAGGCAGATTAATCAGCCCCAGCATTTT.

As for this clone: A read error may be the cause here, since a much bigger clone is one base away. The chain employs TRBV28 and TRBJ2-5, with D perhaps matching TRBD2 (6 bases). Germline CDR1 reads MDHEN; CDR2 reads SYDVKM. There are 12 residues in the CDR3. The V end was cut by 8 bases, the J end by 9 bases, with 16 bases between. This chain's CDR3 is CASGTLRIPQYF. Here the CDR3 DNA reads TGTGCCAGCGGGACTCTAAGGATACCCCAGTACTTC.

The chain is built from TRBV11-2 and TRBJ2-7; D is possibly TRBD1 or TRBD2 (5 bases each). Trimming left V 5 bases short and J 6 bases short, with 20 bases between. The germline V gene encodes CDR1 SGHAT and CDR2 FQNNGV. The CDR3 sequence is 15 residues long. The CDR3 bases are TGTGCCAGCAGCCTCGTAGTGGGGGTTGGGCTCGAGCAGTACTTC. Encoded protein: CASSLVVGVGLEQYF.

The sample holds many counts of this clone. The rearrangement uses TRBV12-3 or TRBV12-4 and TRBJ1-1; D not resolved. The CDR3 length is 15 residues. Trimming cost V 6 bases and J 1 base, with 15 bases left between them. As DNA, the CDR3 is TGTGCCAGCAGCCCGATCCCCTGGCAGAACACTGAAGCTTTCTTT. Translating it yields CASSPIPWQNTEAFF.

This clone turned up a few times. This rearrangement joins TRBV20-1 to TRBJ2-7; the match to TRBD1 covers 7 bases. The V segment lost 2 bases and the J segment 3 bases; nucleotides outside the gene matches: 10. Germline loops: CDR1 DFQATT, CDR2 SNEGSKA (reference sequence). The CDR3 runs to 15 residues. The chain's CDR3 is CSARPPTGWDYEQYF. CDR3 in DNA: TGCAGTGCTAGACCACCGACAGGGTGGGACTACGAGCAGTACTTC.

This clone is judged medium-sized. This chain links TRBV6-1 with TRBJ1-2; 7 bases fit TRBD1. The V segment lost 4 bases and the J segment 4 bases; nucleotides outside the gene matches: 0. CDR3 length equals 12 residues. Germline assignment: CDR1 MNHNS and CDR2 SASEGT. CDR3 in DNA: TGTGCCAGCAGTGGACAGGGCTATGGCTACACCTTC. Translating gives CASSGQGYGYTF.

Many counts were recorded for this clone. The chain employs TRBV11-2 and TRBJ1-1; D not resolved. Per germline, CDR1 SGHAT and CDR2 FQNNGV. This CDR3 has 15 amino acids. Trimming took 5 bases from V and 2 from J, leaving 15 bases between them. The CDR3 reads CASSPYTDYNTEAFF. The CDR3 coding sequence is TGTGCCAGCAGCCCCTATACGGACTACAACACTGAAGCTTTCTTT. The whole variable domain, filled in from reference TRBV11-2 and TRBJ1-1, reads EAGVAQSPRYKIIEKRQSVAFWCNPISGHATLYWYQQILGQGPKLLIQFQNNGVVDDSQLPKDRFSAERLKGVDSTLKIQPAKLEDSAVYLCASSPYTDYNTEAFFGQGTRLTVV.

This clone was detected many times. Other DNA sequences within the sample encode an identical CDR3. CDR3 in DNA: TGCAGTGCCCATAGGGCCGGGACTTTCTCGGAGGAGCAGTACTTC. Translated, it gives CSAHRAGTFSEEQYF. The rearrangement uses TRBV20-1 and TRBJ2-7; a weak D match, TRBD2 (6 bases). The germline CDR1 and CDR2 sequences are DFQATT and SNEGSKA (reference sequence). This CDR3 comprises 15 residues. V lost 6 bases and J lost 7, with 25 bases in between.

This clone was counted ten times or more. This chain uses TRBV11-3 with TRBJ1-1; 8 nucleotides line up with TRBD1. This CDR3 is 14 amino acids long. Germline lookup yields CDR1 SGHNT and CDR2 YENEEA. V lost 4 bases, J lost 4 bases, and 5 bases stayed unmatched. DNA of the CDR3: TGTGCCAGCAGCTACGACAGGGGTAGCACTGAAGCTTTCTTT. This encodes CASSYDRGSTEAFF.